The rows below give T cell receptor beta chains drawn from one sample of a study of OX40 agonist ivuxolimab in advanced cancers. Method: immunoSEQ multiplex PCR; TCRdb's copy keeps in-frame clones and lacks some. This sample has about 25,000 clones, with 80% to 90% found just once. Material: CD4+ or CD8+ T cells sorted from blood, obtained in a trial of the OX40 agonist ivuxolimab. The receptors here all came from an adult with an advanced solid tumor such as melanoma, head and neck, liver or kidney cancer. CDR3s include the opening cysteine and the closing phenylalanine or tryptophan. D genes are given only for firm matches. Only some rows state a clone size, as once, few, many or a class for expanded clones.

CDR3 DNA: TGTGCCAGCAGCCCCGGGGGGGACAACCAAGAGACCCAGTACTTC
CDR3 protein: CASSPGGDNQETQYF
CDR3 length: 15
J gene: TRBJ2-5
clone size: .
V gene: TRBV7-3
D gene: TRBD2

CDR3 DNA: TGCGCCAGCAGCTTCGGGGCGGGCAATCAGCCCCAGCATTTT
CDR3 protein: CASSFGAGNQPQHF
CDR3 length: 14
J gene: TRBJ1-5
clone size: .
V gene: TRBV5-1
D gene: .

CDR3 DNA: TGTGCCACCAGCCGAGGGTGGGTTAGCGGGAGCTACAATGAGCAGTTCTTC
CDR3 protein: CATSRGWVSGSYNEQFF
CDR3 length: 17
J gene: TRBJ2-1
clone size: .
V gene: TRBV15
D gene: TRBD2

CDR3 DNA: TGTGCCAGCAGTCCCGGTGCAAGCTATGGCTACACCTTC
CDR3 protein: CASSPGASYGYTF
CDR3 length: 13
J gene: TRBJ1-2
clone size: .
V gene: TRBV6-5
D gene: .

CDR3 DNA: TGCAGCGTTGATGGTGGGGGGATCAATAACGAGCAGTACTTC
CDR3 protein: CSVDGGGINNEQYF
CDR3 length: 14
J gene: TRBJ2-7
clone size: .
V gene: TRBV29-1
D gene: .

CDR3 DNA: TGTGCCAGCAGTTACGGGATCCGGGACACTGAAGCTTTCTTT
CDR3 protein: CASSYGIRDTEAFF
CDR3 length: 14
J gene: TRBJ1-1
clone size: .
V gene: TRBV6-5
D gene: .

CDR3 DNA: TGTGCTAGCAGCCTGGGCCTCTCCTACGAGCAGTACTTC
CDR3 protein: CASSLGLSYEQYF
CDR3 length: 13
J gene: TRBJ2-7
clone size: .
V gene: TRBV7-7
D gene: .

CDR3 DNA: TGTGCCAGCAGTGAATTCGGTGCAGATACGCAGTATTTT
CDR3 protein: CASSEFGADTQYF
CDR3 length: 13
J gene: TRBJ2-3
clone size: .
V gene: TRBV2
D gene: .

CDR3 DNA: TGTGCCAGCAGCTTATTAACAGATACGCAGTATTTT
CDR3 protein: CASSLLTDTQYF
CDR3 length: 12
J gene: TRBJ2-3
clone size: .
V gene: TRBV13
D gene: .

CDR3 DNA: TGTGCCAGCAGTTCACCGACAGGGGTGAACACTGAAGCTTTCTTT
CDR3 protein: CASSSPTGVNTEAFF
CDR3 length: 15
J gene: TRBJ1-1
clone size: .
V gene: TRBV27
D gene: TRBD1

CDR3 DNA: TGTGCCAGCAGCGTAGCTCCGGGGACAGGAGCCTACGAGCAGTACTTC
CDR3 protein: CASSVAPGTGAYEQYF
CDR3 length: 16
J gene: TRBJ2-7
clone size: .
V gene: TRBV9
D gene: TRBD1

CDR3 DNA: TGTGCCAGCAGCCCCGGCCGCGGGGAAGGGTGTGCCTTC
CDR3 protein: CASSPGRGEGCAF
CDR3 length: 13
J gene: TRBJ1-2
clone size: .
V gene: TRBV7-9
D gene: .

CDR3 DNA: TGTGCCAGCAGTTTATCCTTATACGGAACAGATACGCAGTATTTT
CDR3 protein: CASSLSLYGTDTQYF
CDR3 length: 15
J gene: TRBJ2-3
clone size: few
V gene: TRBV27
D gene: .

CDR3 DNA: TGTGCCAGCAGCTTAAGTCACAGGGAGGGGGCTGAAGCTTTCTTT
CDR3 protein: CASSLSHREGAEAFF
CDR3 length: 15
J gene: TRBJ1-1
clone size: .
V gene: TRBV7-6
D gene: .

CDR3 DNA: TGCGCCAGCAGCCAAGTAGGGTCAGTTAGCGCTGAAGCTTTCTTT
CDR3 protein: CASSQVGSVSAEAFF
CDR3 length: 15
J gene: TRBJ1-1
clone size: few
V gene: TRBV4-1
D gene: .

CDR3 DNA: TGTGCCAGCAGCTCGAGGATAGTTAGCGGCGCCCCCGGGGGGACCCAGTACTTC
CDR3 protein: CASSSRIVSGAPGGTQYF
CDR3 length: 18
J gene: TRBJ2-5
clone size: .
V gene: TRBV13
D gene: .

CDR3 DNA: TGTGCCAGTAGCCCAACAGGGGGTGCCTACGAGCAGTACTTC
CDR3 protein: CASSPTGGAYEQYF
CDR3 length: 14
J gene: TRBJ2-7
clone size: .
V gene: TRBV19
D gene: TRBD1

CDR3 DNA: TGTGCCAGCAGCCTAACGACAGGGTCTGGTCAGCCCCAGCATTTT
CDR3 protein: CASSLTTGSGQPQHF
CDR3 length: 15
J gene: TRBJ1-5
clone size: .
V gene: TRBV7-2
D gene: TRBD1

CDR3 DNA: TGTGCCAGCAGCCCACGAGGGATCGGGAGAACAGATACGCAGTATTTT
CDR3 protein: CASSPRGIGRTDTQYF
CDR3 length: 16
J gene: TRBJ2-3
clone size: .
V gene: TRBV28
D gene: .

CDR3 DNA: TGTGCCAGCAGTTTATCCGACTCCTACGAGCAGTACTTC
CDR3 protein: CASSLSDSYEQYF
CDR3 length: 13
J gene: TRBJ2-7
clone size: .
V gene: TRBV28
D gene: .

CDR3 DNA: TGTGCCAGCAGCCCTCGGGACTTCACAGATACGCAGTATTTT
CDR3 protein: CASSPRDFTDTQYF
CDR3 length: 14
J gene: TRBJ2-3
clone size: .
V gene: TRBV11-2
D gene: .

CDR3 DNA: TGTGCCAGCAGCCTGACTAGCGGGCTCAACAATGAGCAGTTCTTC
CDR3 protein: CASSLTSGLNNEQFF
CDR3 length: 15
J gene: TRBJ2-1
clone size: .
V gene: TRBV7-3
D gene: TRBD2

CDR3 DNA: TGTGCCACCATGGGACCGTACTACGAGCAGTACTTC
CDR3 protein: CATMGPYYEQYF
CDR3 length: 12
J gene: TRBJ2-7
clone size: .
V gene: TRBV19
D gene: .

CDR3 DNA: TGCGCCAGCAGCTCGCCATTCAGGGGAGGCGGCGGCTACACCTTC
CDR3 protein: CASSSPFRGGGGYTF
CDR3 length: 15
J gene: TRBJ1-2
clone size: .
V gene: TRBV4-1
D gene: .

CDR3 DNA: TGCGCCAGCAGCCACCCGGACCGAGGGGCACAGGAGACCCAGTACTTC
CDR3 protein: CASSHPDRGAQETQYF
CDR3 length: 16
J gene: TRBJ2-5
clone size: .
V gene: TRBV4-1
D gene: .

CDR3 DNA: TGCAGCGTTGGGGCAGGGCTCGCCTACGAGCAGTACTTC
CDR3 protein: CSVGAGLAYEQYF
CDR3 length: 13
J gene: TRBJ2-7
clone size: .
V gene: TRBV29-1
D gene: .

CDR3 DNA: TGTGCCAGCAGCCACACAGGGGTGGGGTCACCCCTCCACTTT
CDR3 protein: CASSHTGVGSPLHF
CDR3 length: 14
J gene: TRBJ1-6
clone size: .
V gene: TRBV11-1
D gene: TRBD1

CDR3 DNA: TGCGCCAGCAGCTTGGGAACCGGTACTGGGGATTCACCCCTCCACTTT
CDR3 protein: CASSLGTGTGDSPLHF
CDR3 length: 16
J gene: TRBJ1-6
clone size: once
V gene: TRBV5-1
D gene: .

CDR3 DNA: TGTGCCAGTAGTCCGGGACAGGGAAACGAGCAGTACTTC
CDR3 protein: CASSPGQGNEQYF
CDR3 length: 13
J gene: TRBJ2-7
clone size: .
V gene: TRBV19
D gene: TRBD1

CDR3 DNA: TGCGCCAGCAAACGTACCACAGGGGGCATGGATGAAGCTTTCTTT
CDR3 protein: CASKRTTGGMDEAFF
CDR3 length: 15
J gene: TRBJ1-1
clone size: few
V gene: TRBV5-1
D gene: TRBD1

CDR3 DNA: TGCGCCAGCAGCCAGGGTCGGGATAGCAATCAGCCCCAGCATTTT
CDR3 protein: CASSQGRDSNQPQHF
CDR3 length: 15
J gene: TRBJ1-5
clone size: .
V gene: TRBV4-1
D gene: .

CDR3 DNA: TGTGCCAGTAGTACTCAGGGAGGCAGCAATCAGCCCCAGCATTTT
CDR3 protein: CASSTQGGSNQPQHF
CDR3 length: 15
J gene: TRBJ1-5
clone size: medium-sized
V gene: TRBV19
D gene: .

CDR3 DNA: TGCAGTGCCGTAGGGGGAGCGGAGCAGTACTTC
CDR3 protein: CSAVGGAEQYF
CDR3 length: 11
J gene: TRBJ2-7
clone size: .
V gene: TRBV20-1
D gene: .

CDR3 DNA: TGTGCCAGCAGCAGTGTCCGGACTAGCGGGAGCGAGCAGTTCTTC
CDR3 protein: CASSSVRTSGSEQFF
CDR3 length: 15
J gene: TRBJ2-1
clone size: .
V gene: TRBV2
D gene: TRBD2

CDR3 DNA: TGTGCCAGCAGCTCTAGCGGGGGGTTAGATACGCAGTATTTT
CDR3 protein: CASSSSGGLDTQYF
CDR3 length: 14
J gene: TRBJ2-3
clone size: .
V gene: TRBV9
D gene: TRBD2

CDR3 DNA: TGTGCCTGGAGTGTGGGGACTAGCGCCTACGAGCAGTACTTC
CDR3 protein: CAWSVGTSAYEQYF
CDR3 length: 14
J gene: TRBJ2-7
clone size: once
V gene: TRBV30
D gene: TRBD2

CDR3 DNA: TGCGCCAGCAGCTCATCCGGGACTAGCGGGAGGGGGGAGCAGTACTTC
CDR3 protein: CASSSSGTSGRGEQYF
CDR3 length: 16
J gene: TRBJ2-7
clone size: .
V gene: TRBV4-1
D gene: TRBD2

CDR3 DNA: TGTGCCAGCAGTTCCCTTTTGGAAGGGGGGACTGAAGCTTTCTTT
CDR3 protein: CASSSLLEGGTEAFF
CDR3 length: 15
J gene: TRBJ1-1
clone size: .
V gene: TRBV27
D gene: .

CDR3 DNA: TGTGCCAGTAGTATGCAGGGCAATGAAGCTTTCTTT
CDR3 protein: CASSMQGNEAFF
CDR3 length: 12
J gene: TRBJ1-1
clone size: few
V gene: TRBV19
D gene: .

CDR3 DNA: TGTGCCAGCAGCGTAGAGGGGACTAGTAATGAGCAGTTCTTC
CDR3 protein: CASSVEGTSNEQFF
CDR3 length: 14
J gene: TRBJ2-1
clone size: .
V gene: TRBV9
D gene: TRBD2

CDR3 DNA: TGTGCCAGCAGCCTGAAGATCGAAGGGGGGGAGCTGTTTTTT
CDR3 protein: CASSLKIEGGELFF
CDR3 length: 14
J gene: TRBJ2-2
clone size: .
V gene: TRBV14
D gene: .

CDR3 DNA: TGTGCCAGCAGCGTAGGGCACTCCTACGAGCAGTACTTC
CDR3 protein: CASSVGHSYEQYF
CDR3 length: 13
J gene: TRBJ2-7
clone size: .
V gene: TRBV9
D gene: .

CDR3 DNA: TGTGCCAGCAGCTTAGCGGGGGGAATGAACACCGGGGAGCTGTTTTTT
CDR3 protein: CASSLAGGMNTGELFF
CDR3 length: 16
J gene: TRBJ2-2
clone size: .
V gene: TRBV7-3
D gene: TRBD2

CDR3 DNA: TGTGCCAGCAGCTACAGGGCCTCTGGGGCCAACGTCCTGACTTTC
CDR3 protein: CASSYRASGANVLTF
CDR3 length: 15
J gene: TRBJ2-6
clone size: .
V gene: TRBV5-5
D gene: .

CDR3 DNA: TGTGCCAGCAGCTTAGAACTAAGCTCCTACGAGCAGTACTTC
CDR3 protein: CASSLELSSYEQYF
CDR3 length: 14
J gene: TRBJ2-7
clone size: .
V gene: TRBV11-2
D gene: .

CDR3 DNA: TGCAGCTACTACAGGGGCACTGAAGCTTTCTTT
CDR3 protein: CSYYRGTEAFF
CDR3 length: 11
J gene: TRBJ1-1
clone size: few
V gene: TRBV29-1
D gene: TRBD1

CDR3 DNA: TGTGCCAGCAGCAAAGTAAAAGGGACTAGCGGCTACAATGAGCAGTTCTTC
CDR3 protein: CASSKVKGTSGYNEQFF
CDR3 length: 17
J gene: TRBJ2-1
clone size: .
V gene: TRBV21-1
D gene: .

CDR3 DNA: TGTGCCAGCAGTTTAGCTAGCGGGTCCTCCTACAATGAGCAGTTCTTC
CDR3 protein: CASSLASGSSYNEQFF
CDR3 length: 16
J gene: TRBJ2-1
clone size: .
V gene: TRBV27
D gene: TRBD2

CDR3 DNA: TGTGCCAGCAGCTTCCAGGTTATAGCGGGAGGGGCTGGGAATGAGCAGTTCTTC
CDR3 protein: CASSFQVIAGGAGNEQFF
CDR3 length: 18
J gene: TRBJ2-1
clone size: .
V gene: TRBV7-9
D gene: TRBD2

CDR3 DNA: TGTGCCAGCAGCTTAGGAGGAGGGACTAACCCCCTCTTC
CDR3 protein: CASSLGGGTNPLF
CDR3 length: 13
J gene: TRBJ2-1
clone size: .
V gene: TRBV7-6
D gene: TRBD2

CDR3 DNA: TGTGCCTGGAGTGTTTCGTACGAGCAGTACTTC
CDR3 protein: CAWSVSYEQYF
CDR3 length: 11
J gene: TRBJ2-7
clone size: .
V gene: TRBV30
D gene: .

CDR3 DNA: TGTGCCAGCAGTTCTCTCCCTGGGAAAAATGGCTACACCTTC
CDR3 protein: CASSSLPGKNGYTF
CDR3 length: 14
J gene: TRBJ1-2
clone size: .
V gene: TRBV6-5
D gene: .

CDR3 DNA: TGTGCCAGCAGTTACTCGGGGACCTACGAGCAGTACTTC
CDR3 protein: CASSYSGTYEQYF
CDR3 length: 13
J gene: TRBJ2-7
clone size: .
V gene: TRBV6-5
D gene: .

CDR3 DNA: TGCGCCAGCAGCCGATTCGTAGGGACAGGCTCGTCCAATGAGCAGTTCTTC
CDR3 protein: CASSRFVGTGSSNEQFF
CDR3 length: 17
J gene: TRBJ2-1
clone size: .
V gene: TRBV4-1
D gene: TRBD1

CDR3 DNA: TGTGCCAGCAGTCTAGCCGGGGGGCTTTTAACAGATACGCAGTATTTT
CDR3 protein: CASSLAGGLLTDTQYF
CDR3 length: 16
J gene: TRBJ2-3
clone size: .
V gene: TRBV27
D gene: .

CDR3 DNA: TGTGCCAGCTCCCCCGGGACGTTTCCCTACGAGCAGTACTTC
CDR3 protein: CASSPGTFPYEQYF
CDR3 length: 14
J gene: TRBJ2-7
clone size: .
V gene: TRBV18
D gene: .

CDR3 DNA: TGTGCTAGTGGTTTGGGGACAAGCTATGGCTACACCTTC
CDR3 protein: CASGLGTSYGYTF
CDR3 length: 13
J gene: TRBJ1-2
clone size: .
V gene: TRBV12-5
D gene: .

CDR3 DNA: TGCGCCAGCGGACGTGGCACTGAAGCTTTCTTT
CDR3 protein: CASGRGTEAFF
CDR3 length: 11
J gene: TRBJ1-1
clone size: .
V gene: TRBV5-1
D gene: .

CDR3 DNA: TGTGCCAGCAGCTCCCGGACGGTCAATCAGCCCCAGCATTTT
CDR3 protein: CASSSRTVNQPQHF
CDR3 length: 14
J gene: TRBJ1-5
clone size: .
V gene: TRBV21-1
D gene: .